Listed below are T cell receptor beta chains from one sample, sequenced in a study of T cell repertoires in cytomegalovirus infection. From the reads, TCRdb called clonotypes with MiXCR, one entry per CDR3 protein. The data show approximately 990,000 distinct CDR3 sequences, under 40% seen once. These TCRs are of unknown antigen specificity. Sample: cultured CD8+ T cells from PBMCs, taken from culture after CMV antigen stimulation. These receptors were obtained from a human donor in good health (CMV status not recorded). Some clones in this sample may be carry-over from other donors' samples. CDR3s include the opening cysteine and the closing phenylalanine or tryptophan. D genes are given only for firm matches. Some rows mark clone size as missing; the rest say once, few, many or name a class of expanded clone.

abundance: many
j_gene: TRBJ1-2
v_gene: TRBV6-1
d_gene: .
CDR3aa: CASRTGQGIYGYTF
CDR3nt: TGTGCCAGCAGAACGGGGCAAGGAATATATGGCTACACCTTC

abundance: few
j_gene: TRBJ2-4
v_gene: TRBV28
d_gene: TRBD1
CDR3aa: CASSFPTRNTGGKRITAKNIQYF
CDR3nt: TGTGCCAGCAGTTTTCCTACCCGGAATACAGGGGGCAAAAGGATAACCGCCAAAAACATTCAGTACTTC

abundance: .
j_gene: TRBJ2-7
v_gene: TRBV12-5
d_gene: .
CDR3aa: CASGLLDRAYEQYF
CDR3nt: TGTGCTAGTGGTTTGCTTGACCGAGCCTACGAGCAGTACTTC

abundance: .
j_gene: TRBJ2-1
v_gene: TRBV2
d_gene: TRBD2
CDR3aa: CASSKLAGGQNEQFF
CDR3nt: TGTGCCAGCAGTAAACTAGCGGGGGGGCAGAATGAGCAGTTCTTC

abundance: once
j_gene: TRBJ1-2
v_gene: TRBV15
d_gene: .
CDR3aa: CATSRDRDGYGYTF
CDR3nt: TGTGCCACCAGCAGAGACCGGGACGGATATGGCTACACCTTC

abundance: many
j_gene: TRBJ2-3
v_gene: TRBV11-2
d_gene: TRBD2
CDR3aa: CASSLASGGASGTDTQYF
CDR3nt: TGTGCCAGCAGCTTAGCTAGCGGGGGGGCATCGGGCACAGATACGCAGTATTTT

abundance: .
j_gene: TRBJ1-4
v_gene: TRBV4-1
d_gene: .
CDR3aa: CASSPTYKVGDEKLFF
CDR3nt: TGCGCCAGCAGCCCCACCTATAAGGTGGGAGACGAAAAACTGTTTTTT

abundance: once
j_gene: TRBJ2-3
v_gene: TRBV20-1
d_gene: TRBD2
CDR3aa: CSARGLAGEADTQYF
CDR3nt: TGCAGTGCTAGAGGACTAGCGGGGGAGGCAGATACGCAGTATTTT

abundance: .
j_gene: TRBJ2-3
v_gene: TRBV27
d_gene: .
CDR3aa: CASSFLDSDTQYF
CDR3nt: TGTGCCAGCAGTTTTTTGGATTCAGATACGCAGTATTTT

abundance: .
j_gene: TRBJ2-7
v_gene: TRBV27
d_gene: TRBD1
CDR3aa: CASSLSPPGQGRIEQYF
CDR3nt: TGTGCCAGCAGTTTATCTCCCCCGGGACAGGGGCGTATCGAGCAGTACTTC

abundance: .
j_gene: TRBJ1-2
v_gene: TRBV5-1
d_gene: .
CDR3aa: CASSWGPYYGYTF
CDR3nt: TGCGCCAGCAGCTGGGGACCATACTATGGCTACACCTTC

abundance: many
j_gene: TRBJ2-1
v_gene: TRBV7-9
d_gene: .
CDR3aa: CASTTPWHHEQFF
CDR3nt: TGTGCCAGCACCACACCGTGGCACCATGAGCAGTTCTTC

abundance: .
j_gene: TRBJ1-1
v_gene: TRBV27
d_gene: .
CDR3aa: CASSLSGTTNTEAFF
CDR3nt: TGTGCCAGCAGTTTATCCGGGACGACGAACACTGAAGCTTTCTTT

abundance: .
j_gene: TRBJ2-7
v_gene: TRBV29-1
d_gene: .
CDR3aa: CSVVGPSSYEQYF
CDR3nt: TGCAGCGTTGTGGGCCCGAGCTCCTACGAGCAGTACTTC

abundance: .
j_gene: TRBJ1-1
v_gene: TRBV27
d_gene: .
CDR3aa: CASSLTKGTEAFF
CDR3nt: TGTGCCAGCAGTTTGACAAAAGGGACTGAAGCTTTCTTT

abundance: .
j_gene: TRBJ1-1
v_gene: TRBV6-2/TRBV6-3
d_gene: .
CDR3aa: CASSWVRGTEAFF
CDR3nt: TGTGCCAGCAGCTGGGTCCGTGGGACTGAAGCTTTCTTT

abundance: few
j_gene: TRBJ2-3
v_gene: TRBV12-3/TRBV12-4
d_gene: TRBD2
CDR3aa: CASSRVGLAGGESTDTQYF
CDR3nt: TGTGCCAGCAGTCGCGTAGGACTAGCGGGGGGCGAAAGCACAGATACGCAGTATTTT

abundance: .
j_gene: TRBJ2-5
v_gene: TRBV7-8
d_gene: TRBD2
CDR3aa: CASSITSGGFGETQYF
CDR3nt: TGTGCCAGCAGCATAACTAGCGGGGGGTTCGGAGAGACCCAGTACTTC

abundance: .
j_gene: TRBJ2-3
v_gene: TRBV2
d_gene: .
CDR3aa: CASSDRGTRHYTDTQYF
CDR3nt: TGTGCCAGCAGTGATAGAGGGACGCGACATTACACAGATACGCAGTATTTT

abundance: .
j_gene: TRBJ2-2
v_gene: TRBV6-5
d_gene: .
CDR3aa: CASSYQGAAGELFF
CDR3nt: TGTGCCAGCAGTTACCAGGGCGCTGCCGGGGAGCTGTTTTTT

abundance: .
j_gene: TRBJ1-4
v_gene: TRBV7-6
d_gene: .
CDR3aa: CASSHQRKVEKLFF
CDR3nt: TGTGCCAGCAGTCATCAGAGGAAGGTTGAAAAACTGTTTTTT

abundance: .
j_gene: TRBJ2-1
v_gene: TRBV7-7
d_gene: .
CDR3aa: CASSLFQGDEQFF
CDR3nt: TGTGCTAGCAGCTTATTCCAGGGCGATGAGCAGTTCTTC

abundance: .
j_gene: TRBJ1-3
v_gene: TRBV19
d_gene: .
CDR3aa: CASSWDHDSRRNTIYF
CDR3nt: TGTGCCAGTAGTTGGGACCATGACAGCAGGAGAAACACCATATATTTT

abundance: .
j_gene: TRBJ2-2
v_gene: TRBV2
d_gene: TRBD1
CDR3aa: CAIPGQKNTGELFF
CDR3nt: TGTGCCATCCCGGGACAGAAGAACACCGGGGAGCTGTTTTTT

abundance: .
j_gene: TRBJ1-1
v_gene: TRBV5-1
d_gene: .
CDR3aa: CASSLAPTDPVSTEAFF
CDR3nt: TGCGCCAGCAGCTTAGCCCCCACGGATCCCGTTAGCACTGAAGCTTTCTTT

abundance: few
j_gene: TRBJ1-2
v_gene: TRBV12-3/TRBV12-4
d_gene: TRBD1
CDR3aa: CASSPRDRGLDGYTF
CDR3nt: TGTGCCAGCAGTCCGCGGGACAGGGGGCTGGATGGCTACACCTTC

abundance: many
j_gene: TRBJ2-1
v_gene: TRBV2
d_gene: .
CDR3aa: CASGRGTYNEQFF
CDR3nt: TGTGCCAGCGGGAGGGGGACCTACAATGAGCAGTTCTTC

abundance: few
j_gene: TRBJ1-1
v_gene: TRBV7-9
d_gene: .
CDR3aa: CASSSATGSWEAFF
CDR3nt: TGTGCCAGCAGCTCCGCGACGGGGAGCTGGGAAGCTTTCTTT

abundance: .
j_gene: TRBJ2-1
v_gene: TRBV9
d_gene: .
CDR3aa: CASSGDKSSYNEQFF
CDR3nt: TGTGCCAGCAGCGGAGACAAGAGCTCCTACAATGAGCAGTTCTTC

abundance: few
j_gene: TRBJ2-5
v_gene: TRBV7-6
d_gene: TRBD1
CDR3aa: CASSQDTGQGVGIRTQYF
CDR3nt: TGTGCCAGCAGCCAAGATACGGGACAGGGGGTTGGTATTAGGACCCAGTACTTC

abundance: .
j_gene: TRBJ1-4
v_gene: TRBV2
d_gene: .
CDR3aa: CASRDTSGATNEKLFF
CDR3nt: TGTGCCAGCAGGGACACCTCTGGTGCAACTAATGAAAAACTGTTTTTT

abundance: .
j_gene: TRBJ2-1
v_gene: TRBV29-1
d_gene: .
CDR3aa: CSVEGGGTPYNEQFF
CDR3nt: TGCAGCGTTGAAGGTGGGGGGACACCCTACAATGAGCAGTTCTTC

abundance: .
j_gene: TRBJ1-6
v_gene: TRBV25-1
d_gene: .
CDR3aa: CASSADSSPLHF
CDR3nt: TGTGCCAGCAGTGCCGACTCCTCACCCCTCCACTTT

abundance: .
j_gene: TRBJ2-5
v_gene: TRBV5-6
d_gene: TRBD1
CDR3aa: CASSTPGTGASGTQYF
CDR3nt: TGTGCCAGCAGCACACCCGGGACAGGGGCCTCCGGGACCCAGTACTTC

abundance: .
j_gene: TRBJ1-1
v_gene: TRBV10-2
d_gene: .
CDR3aa: CASSELREREAFF
CDR3nt: TGCGCCAGCAGTGAGTTGAGGGAGAGAGAAGCTTTCTTT

abundance: .
j_gene: TRBJ2-1
v_gene: TRBV12-3/TRBV12-4
d_gene: .
CDR3aa: CASSLSGAGHNEQFF
CDR3nt: TGTGCCAGCAGTTTATCAGGGGCCGGCCACAATGAGCAGTTCTTC

abundance: .
j_gene: TRBJ1-5
v_gene: TRBV12-5
d_gene: .
CDR3aa: CASGPRTGEEQPQHF
CDR3nt: TGTGCTAGTGGTCCTCGCACAGGAGAAGAACAGCCCCAGCATTTT

abundance: few
j_gene: TRBJ1-1
v_gene: TRBV6-5
d_gene: TRBD1
CDR3aa: CASSPDRGFPNTEAFF
CDR3nt: TGTGCCAGCAGCCCCGACAGGGGTTTCCCTAACACTGAAGCTTTCTTT

abundance: .
j_gene: TRBJ2-2
v_gene: TRBV6-5
d_gene: TRBD2
CDR3aa: CASSYSITGLVNTGELFF
CDR3nt: TGTGCCAGCAGTTACTCGATTACGGGACTAGTGAACACCGGGGAGCTGTTTTTT

abundance: .
j_gene: TRBJ1-3
v_gene: TRBV10-3
d_gene: TRBD1
CDR3aa: CAISGTGSSGNTIYF
CDR3nt: TGTGCCATCAGCGGGACAGGCTCCTCTGGAAACACCATATATTTT

abundance: .
j_gene: TRBJ2-4
v_gene: TRBV9
d_gene: TRBD1
CDR3aa: CASSVTGDQNIQYF
CDR3nt: TGTGCCAGCAGCGTTACAGGGGATCAAAACATTCAGTACTTC

abundance: .
j_gene: TRBJ2-5
v_gene: TRBV7-6
d_gene: .
CDR3aa: CASSLDGGPQETQYF
CDR3nt: TGTGCCAGCAGCTTAGACGGGGGTCCTCAAGAGACCCAGTACTTC

abundance: .
j_gene: TRBJ2-2
v_gene: TRBV27
d_gene: .
CDR3aa: CASGRGGGELFF
CDR3nt: TGTGCCAGCGGAAGGGGTGGCGGGGAGCTGTTTTTT

abundance: few
j_gene: TRBJ2-3
v_gene: TRBV5-6
d_gene: .
CDR3aa: CASSLGTPTDTQYF
CDR3nt: TGTGCCAGCAGCCTGGGGACACCCACAGATACGCAGTATTTT

abundance: many
j_gene: TRBJ1-1
v_gene: TRBV6-5
d_gene: .
CDR3aa: CASSGTPTEAFF
CDR3nt: TGTGCCAGCAGTGGGACACCCACTGAAGCTTTCTTT

abundance: .
j_gene: TRBJ1-3
v_gene: TRBV6-6
d_gene: .
CDR3aa: CASSYSTGSGNTIYF
CDR3nt: TGTGCCAGCAGTTACTCGACGGGGAGTGGAAACACCATATATTTT

abundance: .
j_gene: TRBJ2-1
v_gene: TRBV6-2/TRBV6-3
d_gene: .
CDR3aa: CASLGGGYNEQFF
CDR3nt: TGTGCCAGTTTGGGTGGGGGTTACAATGAGCAGTTCTTC

abundance: .
j_gene: TRBJ2-5
v_gene: TRBV7-9
d_gene: TRBD1
CDR3aa: CASSPWDRGRETQYF
CDR3nt: TGTGCCAGCAGCCCCTGGGACAGGGGTAGAGAGACCCAGTACTTC

abundance: .
j_gene: TRBJ1-1
v_gene: TRBV27
d_gene: .
CDR3aa: CASYGGTEAFF
CDR3nt: TGTGCCAGCTACGGAGGAACTGAAGCTTTCTTT

abundance: .
j_gene: TRBJ2-1
v_gene: TRBV6-8
d_gene: TRBD1
CDR3aa: CTSSGPGGWYEQFF
CDR3nt: TGTACCAGCAGTGGGCCAGGGGGTTGGTATGAGCAGTTCTTC

abundance: .
j_gene: TRBJ2-1
v_gene: TRBV18
d_gene: .
CDR3aa: CASSPPESYNEQFF
CDR3nt: TGTGCCAGCTCACCACCAGAATCCTACAATGAGCAGTTCTTC

abundance: many
j_gene: TRBJ1-4
v_gene: TRBV7-2
d_gene: .
CDR3aa: CASSLHRVNEKLFF
CDR3nt: TGTGCCAGCAGCTTACACAGGGTTAATGAAAAACTGTTTTTT

abundance: .
j_gene: TRBJ2-1
v_gene: TRBV29-1
d_gene: .
CDR3aa: CSVEDGRSSYNEQFF
CDR3nt: TGCAGCGTGGAGGACGGACGGAGCTCCTACAATGAGCAGTTCTTC